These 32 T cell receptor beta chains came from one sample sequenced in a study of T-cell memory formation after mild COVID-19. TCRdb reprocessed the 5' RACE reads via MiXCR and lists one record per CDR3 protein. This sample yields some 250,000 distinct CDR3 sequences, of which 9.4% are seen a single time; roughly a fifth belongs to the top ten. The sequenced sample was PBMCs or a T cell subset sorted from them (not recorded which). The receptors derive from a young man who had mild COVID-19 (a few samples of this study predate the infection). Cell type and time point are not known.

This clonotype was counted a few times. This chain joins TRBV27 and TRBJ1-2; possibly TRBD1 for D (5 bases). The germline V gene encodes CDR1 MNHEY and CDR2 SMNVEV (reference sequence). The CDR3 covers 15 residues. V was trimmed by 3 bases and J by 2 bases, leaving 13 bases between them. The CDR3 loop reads CASSLQGDVNYGYTF. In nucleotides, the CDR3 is TGTGCCAGCAGTTTGCAGGGAGATGTGAACTATGGCTACACCTTC.

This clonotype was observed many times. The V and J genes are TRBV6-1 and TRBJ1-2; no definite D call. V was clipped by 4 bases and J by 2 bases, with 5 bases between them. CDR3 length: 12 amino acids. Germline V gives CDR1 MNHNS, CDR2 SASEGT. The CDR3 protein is CASSVDNYGYTF. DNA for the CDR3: TGTGCCAGCAGTGTGGACAACTATGGCTACACCTTC.

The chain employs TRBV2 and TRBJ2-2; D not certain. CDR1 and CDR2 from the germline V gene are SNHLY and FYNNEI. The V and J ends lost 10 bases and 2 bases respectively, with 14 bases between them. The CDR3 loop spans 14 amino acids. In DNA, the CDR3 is TGTGCCACCCGAGATAGTCAAAACACCGGGGAGCTGTTTTTT. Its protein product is CATRDSQNTGELFF.

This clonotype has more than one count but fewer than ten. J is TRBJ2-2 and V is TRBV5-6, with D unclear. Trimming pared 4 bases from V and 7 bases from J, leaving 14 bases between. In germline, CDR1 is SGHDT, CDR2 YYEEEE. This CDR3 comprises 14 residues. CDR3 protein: CASSVGPVLGELFF. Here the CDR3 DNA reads TGTGCCAGCAGCGTCGGACCTGTCCTCGGGGAGCTGTTTTTT. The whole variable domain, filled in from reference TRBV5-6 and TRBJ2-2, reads DAGVTQSPTHLIKTRGQQVTLRCSPKSGHDTVSWYQQALGQGPQFIFQYYEEEERQRGNFPDRFSGHQFPNYSSELNVNALLLGDSALYLCASSVGPVLGELFFGEGSRLTVL.

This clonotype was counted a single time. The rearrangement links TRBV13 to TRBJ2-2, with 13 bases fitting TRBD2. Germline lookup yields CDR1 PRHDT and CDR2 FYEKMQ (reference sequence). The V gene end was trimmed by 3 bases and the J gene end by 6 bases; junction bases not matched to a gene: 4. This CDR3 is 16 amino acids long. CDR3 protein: CASSLGLAGPAGELFF. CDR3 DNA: TGTGCCAGCAGCTTGGGACTAGCGGGACCAGCCGGGGAGCTGTTTTTT.

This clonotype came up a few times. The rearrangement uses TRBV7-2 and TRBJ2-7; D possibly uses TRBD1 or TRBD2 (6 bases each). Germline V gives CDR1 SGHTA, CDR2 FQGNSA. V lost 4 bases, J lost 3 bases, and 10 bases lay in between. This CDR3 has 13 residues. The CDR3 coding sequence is TGTGCCAGCAGCTCGGGGGCCGGCTACGAGCAGTACTTC. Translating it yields CASSSGAGYEQYF.

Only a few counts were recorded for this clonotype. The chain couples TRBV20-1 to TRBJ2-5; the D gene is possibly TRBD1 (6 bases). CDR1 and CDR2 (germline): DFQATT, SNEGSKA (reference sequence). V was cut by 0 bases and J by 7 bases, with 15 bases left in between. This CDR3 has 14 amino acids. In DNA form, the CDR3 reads TGCAGTGCTAGAGACCCTACAGGGATAGGGACCCAGTACTTC. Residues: CSARDPTGIGTQYF.

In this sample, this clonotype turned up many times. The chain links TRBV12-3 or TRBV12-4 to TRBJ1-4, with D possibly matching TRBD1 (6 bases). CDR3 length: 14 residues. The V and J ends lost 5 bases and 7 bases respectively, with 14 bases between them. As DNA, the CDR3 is TGTGCCAGCAGTCTACGGGGGGGCGGTGAAAAACTGTTTTTT. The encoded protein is CASSLRGGGEKLFF.

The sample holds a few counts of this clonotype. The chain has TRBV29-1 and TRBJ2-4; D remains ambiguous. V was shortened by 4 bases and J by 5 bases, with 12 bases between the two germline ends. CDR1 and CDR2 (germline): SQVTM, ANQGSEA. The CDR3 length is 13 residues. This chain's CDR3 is CSVAPGRENIQYF. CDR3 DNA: TGCAGCGTTGCTCCGGGTCGGGAAAACATTCAGTACTTC.

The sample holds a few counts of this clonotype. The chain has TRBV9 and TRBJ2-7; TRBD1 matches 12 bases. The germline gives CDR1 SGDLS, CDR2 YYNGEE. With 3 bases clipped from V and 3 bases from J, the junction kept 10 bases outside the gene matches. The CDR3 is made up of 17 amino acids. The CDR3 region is CASSANWGQGALYEQYF. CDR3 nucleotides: TGTGCCAGCAGCGCCAATTGGGGACAGGGGGCTCTCTACGAGCAGTACTTC.

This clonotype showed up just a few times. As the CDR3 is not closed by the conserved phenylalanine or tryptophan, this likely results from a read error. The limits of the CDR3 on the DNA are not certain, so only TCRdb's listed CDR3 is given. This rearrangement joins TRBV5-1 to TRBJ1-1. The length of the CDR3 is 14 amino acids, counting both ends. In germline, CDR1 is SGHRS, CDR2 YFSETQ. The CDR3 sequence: CASSLGYSSESIFL.

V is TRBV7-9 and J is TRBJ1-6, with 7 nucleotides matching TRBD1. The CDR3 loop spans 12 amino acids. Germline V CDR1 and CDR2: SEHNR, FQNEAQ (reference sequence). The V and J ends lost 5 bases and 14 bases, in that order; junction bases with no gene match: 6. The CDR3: CASSLQGYSLHF. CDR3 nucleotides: TGTGCCAGCAGCCTACAGGGGTATTCCCTCCACTTT.

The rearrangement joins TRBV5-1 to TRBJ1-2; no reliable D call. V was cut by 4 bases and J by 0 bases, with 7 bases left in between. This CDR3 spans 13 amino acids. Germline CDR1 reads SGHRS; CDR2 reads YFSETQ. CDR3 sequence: CASSITANYGYTF. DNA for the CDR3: TGCGCCAGCAGCATTACCGCTAACTATGGCTACACCTTC.

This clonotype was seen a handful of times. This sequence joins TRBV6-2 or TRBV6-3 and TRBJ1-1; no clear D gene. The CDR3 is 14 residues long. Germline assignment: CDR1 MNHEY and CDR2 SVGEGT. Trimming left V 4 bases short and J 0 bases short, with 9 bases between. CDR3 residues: CASSSRQMNTEAFF. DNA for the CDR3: TGTGCCAGCAGTTCAAGGCAGATGAACACTGAAGCTTTCTTT.

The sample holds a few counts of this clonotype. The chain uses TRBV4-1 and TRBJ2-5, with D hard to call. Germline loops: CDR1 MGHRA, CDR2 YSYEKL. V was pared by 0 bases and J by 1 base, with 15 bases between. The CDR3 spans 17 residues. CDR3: CASSQDPVQLTQETQYF. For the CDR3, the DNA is TGCGCCAGCAGCCAAGATCCCGTTCAACTCACCCAAGAGACCCAGTACTTC.

CDR3: CASSSVPTVADTEAFF. In DNA, the CDR3 is TGCGCCAGCAGCTCCGTACCGACAGTCGCCGACACTGAAGCTTTCTTT. The chain combines TRBV5-1 with TRBJ1-1; D is perhaps TRBD1 (5 bases). The CDR3 is 16 amino acids. V was clipped by 3 bases and J by 3 bases, with 18 bases between them. CDR1 and CDR2 (germline): SGHRS, YFSETQ.

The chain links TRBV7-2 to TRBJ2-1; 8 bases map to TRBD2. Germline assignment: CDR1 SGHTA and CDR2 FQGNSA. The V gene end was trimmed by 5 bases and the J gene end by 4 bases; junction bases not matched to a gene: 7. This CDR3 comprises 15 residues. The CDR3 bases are TGTGCCAGCAGCACCGGGGGGGCATTGTACAATGAGCAGTTCTTC. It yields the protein CASSTGGALYNEQFF. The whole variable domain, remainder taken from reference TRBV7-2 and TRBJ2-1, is GAGVSQSPSNKVTEKGKDVELRCDPISGHTALYWYRQSLGQGLEFLIYFQGNSAPDKSGLPSDRFSAERTGGSVSTLTIQRTQQEDSAVYLCASSTGGALYNEQFFGPGTRLTVL.

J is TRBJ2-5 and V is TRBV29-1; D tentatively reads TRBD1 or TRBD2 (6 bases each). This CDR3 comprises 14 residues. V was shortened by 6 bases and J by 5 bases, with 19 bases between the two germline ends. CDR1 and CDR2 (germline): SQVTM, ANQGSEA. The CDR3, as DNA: TGCAGCGTCCTGCTCGTGGGGGCGGGGGAGACCCAGTACTTC. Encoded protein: CSVLLVGAGETQYF.

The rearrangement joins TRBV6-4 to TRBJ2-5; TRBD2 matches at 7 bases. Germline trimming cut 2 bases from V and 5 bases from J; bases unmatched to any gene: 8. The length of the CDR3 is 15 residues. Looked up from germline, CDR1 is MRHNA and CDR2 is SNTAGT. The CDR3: CASSDLGRSHETQYF. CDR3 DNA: TGTGCCAGCAGTGACCTCGGGAGGAGTCATGAGACCCAGTACTTC.

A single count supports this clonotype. CDR3 region: CASSRTAYWELFF. The CDR3 coding sequence is TGTGCCAGCAGCCGGACAGCTTATTGGGAGCTGTTTTTT. This chain joins TRBV7-9 and TRBJ2-2; D perhaps matches TRBD1 (6 bases). The CDR3 is 13 residues long. Germline V gene data show CDR1 as SEHNR and CDR2 as FQNEAQ (reference sequence). Deletions cut 5 bases from V and 9 bases from J, with 13 bases between.

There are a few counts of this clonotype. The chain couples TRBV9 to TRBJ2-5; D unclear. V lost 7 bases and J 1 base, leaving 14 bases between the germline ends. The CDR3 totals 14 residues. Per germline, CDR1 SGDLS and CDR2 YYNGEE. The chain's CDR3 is CASGPGTSQETQYF. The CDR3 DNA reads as TGTGCCAGCGGCCCGGGCACCAGCCAAGAGACCCAGTACTTC.

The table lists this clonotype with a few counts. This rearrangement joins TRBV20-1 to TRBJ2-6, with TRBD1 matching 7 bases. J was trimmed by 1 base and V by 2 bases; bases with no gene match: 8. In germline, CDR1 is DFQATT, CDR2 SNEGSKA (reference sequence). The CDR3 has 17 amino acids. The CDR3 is CSARNRDSYSGANVLTF. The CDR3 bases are TGCAGTGCTAGAAACCGGGACAGTTATTCTGGGGCCAACGTCCTGACTTTC.

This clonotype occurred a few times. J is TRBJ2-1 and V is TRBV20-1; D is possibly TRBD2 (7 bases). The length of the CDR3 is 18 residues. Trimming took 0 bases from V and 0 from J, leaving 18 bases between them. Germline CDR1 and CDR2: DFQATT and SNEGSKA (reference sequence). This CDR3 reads CSARDRAGAWGSYNEQFF. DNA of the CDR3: TGCAGTGCTAGAGATCGGGCGGGGGCTTGGGGCTCCTACAATGAGCAGTTCTTC.

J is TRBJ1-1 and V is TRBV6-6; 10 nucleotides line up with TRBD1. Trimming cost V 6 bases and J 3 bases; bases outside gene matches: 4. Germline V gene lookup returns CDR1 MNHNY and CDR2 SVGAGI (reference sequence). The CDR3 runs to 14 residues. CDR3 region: CASRDRGSDTEAFF. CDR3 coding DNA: TGTGCCAGCAGGGACAGGGGGTCGGACACTGAAGCTTTCTTT.

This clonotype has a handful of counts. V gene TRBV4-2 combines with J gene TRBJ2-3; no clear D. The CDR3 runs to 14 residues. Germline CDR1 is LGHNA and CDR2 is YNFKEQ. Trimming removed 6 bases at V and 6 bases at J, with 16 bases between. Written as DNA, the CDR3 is TGTGCCAGCAGACGGTCTAATCCGATCGATACGCAGTATTTT. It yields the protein CASRRSNPIDTQYF.

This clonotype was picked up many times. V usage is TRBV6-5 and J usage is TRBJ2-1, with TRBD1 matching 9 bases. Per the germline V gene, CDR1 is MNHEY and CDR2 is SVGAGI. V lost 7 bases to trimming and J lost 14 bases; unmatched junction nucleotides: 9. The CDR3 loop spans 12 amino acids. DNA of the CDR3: TGTGCCAGCAACAAAGACAGGGGGTACGAGTTCTTC. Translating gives CASNKDRGYEFF.

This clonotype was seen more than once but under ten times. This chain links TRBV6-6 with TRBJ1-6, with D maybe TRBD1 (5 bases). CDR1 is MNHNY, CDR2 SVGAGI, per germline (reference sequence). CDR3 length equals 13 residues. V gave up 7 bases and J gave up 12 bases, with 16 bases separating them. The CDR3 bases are TGTGCCAGCATTATCGCTTATGGGGGACCCCTCCACTTT. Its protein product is CASIIAYGGPLHF.

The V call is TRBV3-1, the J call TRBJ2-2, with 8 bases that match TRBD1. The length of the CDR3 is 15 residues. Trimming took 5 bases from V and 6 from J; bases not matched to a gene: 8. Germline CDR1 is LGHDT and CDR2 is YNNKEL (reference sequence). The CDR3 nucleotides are TGTGCCAGCAGCGGGAGACAGGGGATTCCCGGGGAGCTGTTTTTT. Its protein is CASSGRQGIPGELFF.

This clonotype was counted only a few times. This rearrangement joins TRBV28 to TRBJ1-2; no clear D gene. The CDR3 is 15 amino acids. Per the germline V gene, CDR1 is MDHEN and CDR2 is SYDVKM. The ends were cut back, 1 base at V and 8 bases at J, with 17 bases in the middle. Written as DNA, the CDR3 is TGTGCCAGCAGTTTATCATTCCCGAGGTTCGGGGGCTACACCTTC. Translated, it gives CASSLSFPRFGGYTF.

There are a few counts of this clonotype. The CDR3 loop reads CSATDRGTTDTQYF. CDR3 nucleotide sequence: TGCAGTGCTACTGACAGGGGGACCACAGATACGCAGTATTTT. The rearrangement uses TRBV20-1 and TRBJ2-3, with 9 bases fitting TRBD1. J gave up 2 bases and V 4 bases, and 4 bases lay outside the gene matches. The CDR3 runs to 14 residues. CDR1 is DFQATT, CDR2 SNEGSKA, per germline (reference sequence).

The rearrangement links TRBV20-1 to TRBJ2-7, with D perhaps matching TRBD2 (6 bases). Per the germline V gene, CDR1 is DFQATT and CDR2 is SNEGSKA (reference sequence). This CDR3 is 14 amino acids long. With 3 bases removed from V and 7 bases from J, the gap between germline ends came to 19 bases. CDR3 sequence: CSARVGGGVREQYF. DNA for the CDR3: TGCAGTGCTAGGGTCGGAGGAGGGGTTCGGGAGCAGTACTTC.

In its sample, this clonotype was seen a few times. The CDR3 loop reads CASSRTSGADNEQFF. The CDR3 DNA reads as TGTGCCAGCAGCCGGACTAGCGGGGCCGACAATGAGCAGTTCTTC. V gene TRBV7-2 combines with J gene TRBJ2-1, with TRBD2 matching 12 bases. The CDR3 sequence is 15 residues long. Germline CDR1 is SGHTA and CDR2 is FQGNSA. The V segment lost 5 bases and the J segment 5 bases; nucleotides outside the gene matches: 4.